A selection of T cell receptor beta chains follows, all from one sample in a study of blood T cell repertoires in COVID-19. Here immunoSEQ multiplex PCR was the method, and the copy in TCRdb shows in-frame clones only, minus some. The sample has roughly 180,000 clones; roughly 81% are singletons. Sequencing was performed on peripheral blood. These receptors all come from a man aged 35 to 55 who had recovered from COVID-19. CDR3s include the opening cysteine and the closing phenylalanine or tryptophan. The D gene is left open where the match is weak. The size entry is marked missing in some rows and otherwise reads once, few, many or a size class.

.	TRBV19	.	TRBJ2-7	TGTGCCAGTAGTAAGGGACTGCCCTACGAGCAGTACTTC	CASSKGLPYEQYF
few	TRBV6-2/TRBV6-3	.	TRBJ1-5	TGTGCCAGCAGTTCTCCCCGCAGGGCGCATCAGCCCCAGCATTTT	CASSSPRRAHQPQHF
medium-sized	TRBV10-3	TRBD1	TRBJ1-2	TGTGCCATCAGCGTCGGGACAGCCTTCTATGGCTACACCTTC	CAISVGTAFYGYTF
.	TRBV7-2	TRBD1	TRBJ1-2	TGTGCCAGCAGCTTGGGCTTTCAGGGGGCGACGGAGGGCTACACCTTC	CASSLGFQGATEGYTF
once	TRBV12-3/TRBV12-4	TRBD1	TRBJ2-1	TGTGCCAGCAGTTCGGACAGGGGCAATGAGCAGTTCTTC	CASSSDRGNEQFF
.	TRBV6-5	.	TRBJ1-2	TGTGCCAGCAGTTACGGCGTCTCAGGGTATGGCTACACCTTC	CASSYGVSGYGYTF
.	TRBV5-5	TRBD1	TRBJ1-1	TGTGCCAGCAGCCCGGACAGGGTCACTGAAGCTTTCTTT	CASSPDRVTEAFF
.	TRBV5-4	TRBD2	TRBJ2-7	TGTGCCAGCAGCCCTCTACCGGGACTAGCGACCCACGAGCAGTACTTC	CASSPLPGLATHEQYF
once	TRBV7-9	TRBD2	TRBJ2-7	TGTGCCAGCAGCTTTGTAGCGGGAGCCCACGAGCAGTACTTC	CASSFVAGAHEQYF
few	TRBV7-2	.	TRBJ1-2	TGTGCCAGCAGCCCAGGACAGCCTAACTATGGCTACACCTTC	CASSPGQPNYGYTF
few	TRBV21-1	.	TRBJ1-2	TGTGCCAGCAGCAAAGACAGGGGGCACGGCTACACCTTC	CASSKDRGHGYTF
.	TRBV6-2/TRBV6-3	TRBD2	TRBJ2-1	TGTGTCAGCAGTTCACCGGGACTACCGGCCGACAATGAGCAGTTCTTC	CVSSSPGLPADNEQFF
.	TRBV4-1	.	TRBJ2-1	TGCGCCAGCAGCCAACCTCGACTAGTCAGGCCCTACAATGAGCAGTTCTTC	CASSQPRLVRPYNEQFF
.	TRBV19	.	TRBJ1-4	TGTGCCAGTAGTTGGCGGGAGCATGAAAAACTGTTTTTT	CASSWREHEKLFF
.	TRBV11-3	TRBD1	TRBJ2-1	TGTGCCAGCAGCGCGAGACAGGGCGGGTACAATGAGCAGTTCTTC	CASSARQGGYNEQFF
.	TRBV14	TRBD1	TRBJ1-3	TGTGCCAGCAGCCAAGACTTGATCCGGGACAGGAGGGGAAACACCATATATTTT	CASSQDLIRDRRGNTIYF
.	TRBV19	.	TRBJ2-5	TGTGCCAGTAGTATGGAGGTCCGGGAGACCCAGTACTTC	CASSMEVRETQYF
.	TRBV15	.	TRBJ1-2	TGTGCCACCAGCAGAGATCGGGCTAACTATGGCTACACCTTC	CATSRDRANYGYTF
few	TRBV28	TRBD1	TRBJ1-6	TGTGCCAGCAGTACCTTCGACAGGGGTCTTTATAATTCACCCCTCCACTTT	CASSTFDRGLYNSPLHF
once	TRBV6-5	TRBD2	TRBJ2-7	TGTGCCAGCAGGGGAGGACTAGCGGGAGCTAACGAGCAGTACTTC	CASRGGLAGANEQYF
.	TRBV27	.	TRBJ2-7	TGTGCTACCTGGGCCGGGAACTACGAGCAGTACTTC	CATWAGNYEQYF
once	TRBV28	.	TRBJ2-2	TGTGCCAGCAGTTTAAGTAGAGGGTGGAGGCAATCCACCGGGGAGCTGTTTTTT	CASSLSRGWRQSTGELFF
.	TRBV2	.	TRBJ1-1	TGTGCCAGCAGTGATCTCCGGAACACTGAAGCTTTCTTT	CASSDLRNTEAFF
.	TRBV19	.	TRBJ2-7	TGTGCCAGTAGAACGTCAGGAGCGGACGAGCAGTACTTC	CASRTSGADEQYF
.	TRBV11-3	TRBD1	TRBJ2-5	TGTGCCAGCAGCTTAGATCTGGGACAGGGGCCGTTGGGGGCCCAGTACTTC	CASSLDLGQGPLGAQYF
.	TRBV4-3	TRBD2	TRBJ2-1	TGCGCCAGCAGCCAGGATAAGGGACTAGCGGCTAATGAGCAGTTCTTC	CASSQDKGLAANEQFF
once	TRBV11-2	.	TRBJ2-7	TGTGCCAGCACCAACCCCGGAGGCCCCTACGAGCAGTACTTC	CASTNPGGPYEQYF
.	TRBV12-3/TRBV12-4	.	TRBJ2-3	TGTGCCAGCACAAGCACAGATACGCAGTATTTT	CASTSTDTQYF
.	TRBV18	.	TRBJ2-6	TGTGCCAGCTCTCGTGGCGGTTCTGGGGCCAACGTCCTGACTTTC	CASSRGGSGANVLTF
once	TRBV7-9	.	TRBJ1-1	TGTGCCAGCAGCCTACAGGGATGGGCTTTCTTT	CASSLQGWAFF
.	TRBV18	.	TRBJ1-6	TGTGCCAGCTCACCTACTATTTCCAATTCACCCCTCCACTTT	CASSPTISNSPLHF
once	TRBV7-9	TRBD1	TRBJ2-7	TGTGCCAGCAGCAGGGACAGGGGATTCTACGAGCAGTACTTC	CASSRDRGFYEQYF
.	TRBV2	.	TRBJ2-2	TGTGCCAGCAGTGAAGAGGTCAGGAGGGCCACCGGGGAGCTGTTTTTT	CASSEEVRRATGELFF
.	TRBV7-6	.	TRBJ2-1	TGTGCCAGCAGCTTAGTCGGTGGGAGCAACAATGAGCAGTTCTTC	CASSLVGGSNNEQFF
.	TRBV28	TRBD1	TRBJ1-3	TGTGCCAGCAGTGCCTCGGGACAGGGGGCCAACACCATATATTTT	CASSASGQGANTIYF
.	TRBV30	.	TRBJ2-2	TGTGCCTGGAGCATAGCCCAAACCGGGGAGCTGTTTTTT	CAWSIAQTGELFF
.	TRBV6-5	.	TRBJ2-7	TGTGCCAGCGATGGGGGGTCTGCCTACGAGCAGTACTTC	CASDGGSAYEQYF
.	TRBV6-5	.	TRBJ1-5	TGTGCCAGCAAAGGGGGACGGCTCAATCAGCCCCAGCATTTT	CASKGGRLNQPQHF
.	TRBV12-3/TRBV12-4	TRBD1	TRBJ2-5	TGTGCCAGCAGCTACAGGGGGGAGACCCAGTACTTC	CASSYRGETQYF
.	TRBV28	TRBD1	TRBJ2-2	TGTGCCAGCAGTTTATATGGGACAGGGTCGACCGGGGAGCTGTTTTTT	CASSLYGTGSTGELFF
.	TRBV7-2	TRBD1	TRBJ2-5	TGTGCCAGCAGCTTAGGACAGGGGGCGCTACGGGAGACCCAGTACTTC	CASSLGQGALRETQYF
.	TRBV28	TRBD1	TRBJ1-1	TGTGCCAGCAGTATCCGACAGGGGGCCCGATATTTTGGGGCTGAAGCTTTCTTT	CASSIRQGARYFGAEAFF
.	TRBV4-1	.	TRBJ2-3	TGCGCCAGCAGCCAAGTGCCCGGGGGTCACGATACGCAGTATTTT	CASSQVPGGHDTQYF
.	TRBV19	TRBD1	TRBJ1-2	TGTGCCAGTAGAACGGCAGGGGGCGCAGCCTATGGCTACACCTTC	CASRTAGGAAYGYTF
.	TRBV15	.	TRBJ2-7	TGTGCCACCAGTTCCTCCCTCGAGCAGTACTTC	CATSSSLEQYF
.	TRBV5-1	.	TRBJ2-5	TGCGCCAGCAGCTTGGTCAGCCAAGAGACCCAGTACTTC	CASSLVSQETQYF
.	TRBV19	.	TRBJ1-6	TGTGCCAGTAATGACAGGCCTGGCAATTCACCCCTCCACTTT	CASNDRPGNSPLHF
.	TRBV4-2	TRBD2	TRBJ2-1	TGTGCCAGCAGTCCGCTAGCGGGAGGGCCCAATGAGCAGTTCTTC	CASSPLAGGPNEQFF
.	TRBV3-1/TRBV3-2	.	TRBJ1-5	TGTGCCAGCAGCCAAGGCCGGTGGGGCGGCCAGCCCCAGCATTTT	CASSQGRWGGQPQHF
.	TRBV15	TRBD1	TRBJ2-5	TGTGCCACCAGCAGAGCTACAGGGGGCGGGGAGACCCAGTACTTC	CATSRATGGGETQYF
.	TRBV10-3	.	TRBJ1-5	TGTGCCATCATAGTCTGGGGCTCAAGCAATCAGCCCCAGCATTTT	CAIIVWGSSNQPQHF
.	TRBV30	TRBD1	TRBJ2-7	TGTGCCTGGAGTTCTTACAGGGGTAGCGAGCAGTACTTC	CAWSSYRGSEQYF
.	TRBV2	.	TRBJ1-5	TGTGCCAGCAGTGATAGGACCGGGGGACATCAGCCCCAGCATTTT	CASSDRTGGHQPQHF
.	TRBV2	.	TRBJ2-7	TGTGCCAGCAGGCCCCAATCGAGGGAGCAGTACTTC	CASRPQSREQYF
.	TRBV7-3	TRBD2	TRBJ2-1	TGTGCCAGCAGCTGGACTAGCGGGAGCTCCTACAATGAGCAGTTCTTC	CASSWTSGSSYNEQFF
few	TRBV18	.	TRBJ1-1	TGTGCCAGCTCTAGGGGTTCCGACACTGAAGCTTTCTTT	CASSRGSDTEAFF
.	TRBV6-2/TRBV6-3	.	TRBJ1-2	TGTGCCAGCAGTTCAAGGGGAGGAATAGGAAACTATGGCTACACCTTC	CASSSRGGIGNYGYTF